A selection of T cell receptor beta chains follows, all from one sample in a study of control samples from healthy donors and cancer patients. The assay was immunoSEQ multiplex PCR, and TCRdb's table has in-frame clones only and misses some. This sample carries 160,000 or so clones, approximately 90% of them seen once, and the ten largest clones take 0.65% to 0.85%. Sequencing was done on a sample of blood. Receptors were obtained from a woman in her twenties or thirties in good health. Both conserved end residues are part of each CDR3. A D gene is named only where the DNA matches it firmly. The size field is filled for only some rows; it gives once, few, many or a size class.

TRBJ2-3 . . TRBV10-1 TGCGCCAGCAGTGAGCCGGGTAGGGGAGGAGATACGCAGTATTTT CASSEPGRGGDTQYF
TRBJ2-1 . TRBD2 TRBV9 TGTGCCAGCAGCGAGACTAGCGGGAGCCACAATGAGCAGTTCTTC CASSETSGSHNEQFF
TRBJ2-1 . TRBD2 TRBV11-3 TGTGCCAGCAGCTCGGGACTAGCGGGAATCAATGAGCAGTTCTTC CASSSGLAGINEQFF
TRBJ2-5 . . TRBV3-1/TRBV3-2 TGTGCCAGCAGCTCCTGGTTTTTGATCAGCTCCGGGGATCAACAAGAGACCCAGTACTTC CASSSWFLISSGDQQETQYF
TRBJ2-7 . . TRBV27 TGTGCCAGCAGTTCCCCCCGGACAGAAATGGGCGAGCAGTACTTC CASSSPRTEMGEQYF
TRBJ1-2 once . TRBV5-1 TGCGCCAGCAGCTTGGGACAGAGTAACTATGGCTACACCTTC CASSLGQSNYGYTF
TRBJ2-5 . . TRBV28 TGTGCCAGCAGTTCGGGACGGACCCCTTCAGAGACCCAGTACTTC CASSSGRTPSETQYF
TRBJ2-5 . TRBD1 TRBV19 TGTGCCAGTTCGATACAGGGGGCCCCCCAAGAGACCCAGTACTTC CASSIQGAPQETQYF
TRBJ2-1 . TRBD2 TRBV30 TGTGCCTGGAGTGTTGGCGGGAGTCACAATGAGCAGTTCTTC CAWSVGGSHNEQFF
TRBJ1-3 . TRBD1 TRBV13 TGTGCCAGCAGCTTATCTCAGGGGGCGAGAAACACCATATATTTT CASSLSQGARNTIYF
TRBJ2-1 . . TRBV5-1 TGCGCCAGCGGCCGCCTGGGTAGCTCCTACAATGAGCAGTTCTTC CASGRLGSSYNEQFF
TRBJ2-2 . . TRBV7-9 TGTGCCAGCAGCTTAGCGGGGGCGCCCAACGGGGAGCTGTTTTTT CASSLAGAPNGELFF
TRBJ2-7 . TRBD2 TRBV29-1 TGCAGCGTTGAGTCCGACTCGACTAGCGGGAGATACGAGCAGTACTTC CSVESDSTSGRYEQYF
TRBJ2-3 . TRBD2 TRBV19 TGTGCCAGTGCGGGGGGGGTCGCAGATACGCAGTATTTT CASAGGVADTQYF
TRBJ2-2 . TRBD2 TRBV4-1 TGCGCCAGCAGCGATCCCAGATCGCGGGGGTCCGGGGAGCTGTTTTTT CASSDPRSRGSGELFF
TRBJ2-7 . . TRBV11-2 TGTGCCAGCAGCTTCTTCGCGGAAGAGCAGTACTTC CASSFFAEEQYF
TRBJ1-2 . . TRBV6-5 TGTGCCAGCAGGGCCGATAACTATGGCTACACCTTC CASRADNYGYTF
TRBJ2-7 once . TRBV2 TGTGCCAGCAGTGATGGGCCGGTTCCTTCCCTCTCCTACGAGCAGTACTTC CASSDGPVPSLSYEQYF
TRBJ2-1 . TRBD2 TRBV29-1 TGCAGCGTTGAATGGACTAGCGGGTACAATGAGCAGTTCTTC CSVEWTSGYNEQFF
TRBJ2-1 . . TRBV28 TGTGCCAGCAGTATGGAGCTAATAGGCAATGAGCAGTTCTTC CASSMELIGNEQFF
TRBJ1-5 . . TRBV7-2 TGTGCCAGCAGCTTTACGCGGGACAATCAGCCCCAGCATTTT CASSFTRDNQPQHF
TRBJ2-5 . TRBD1 TRBV24-1 TGTGCCACCAGTGTTCGACAGGGAGCGTTGGAGACCCAGTACTTC CATSVRQGALETQYF
TRBJ2-7 . TRBD1 TRBV6-5 TGTGCCAGCAGCGGATCGACAGGGGTCTCCTACGAGCAGTACTTC CASSGSTGVSYEQYF
TRBJ1-2 . . TRBV12-3/TRBV12-4 TGTGCCAGCAGTTTAGCGGGGGTTGGCTACACCTTC CASSLAGVGYTF
TRBJ2-7 . . TRBV6-5 TGTGCCAGCAATCTTGACGGCCTGGGCGAGCAGTACTTC CASNLDGLGEQYF
TRBJ1-5 . . TRBV6-1 TGTGCCAGCAGTGAAGGGGAGGGAGTAGGCAATCAGCCCCAGCATTTT CASSEGEGVGNQPQHF
TRBJ2-6 . TRBD1 TRBV19 TGTGCCAGTACCCGGGACAGGGGGAGCTCTGGGGCCAACGTCCTGACTTTC CASTRDRGSSGANVLTF
TRBJ2-3 once . TRBV9 TGTGCCAGCAGCGAGACTAGAGCCACAGATACGCAGTATTTT CASSETRATDTQYF
TRBJ1-2 . TRBD1 TRBV24-1 TGTGCCACCAGTGATGCGGACAGGAGAGGAGGCTACACCTTC CATSDADRRGGYTF
TRBJ2-7 few TRBD2 TRBV19 TGTGCCAGTAGTACCGGGACTAGCGGTTACGAGCAGTACTTC CASSTGTSGYEQYF
TRBJ1-5 once . TRBV28 TGTGCCAGCAGTTTGGGACACCTTAGCAATCAGCCCCAGCATTTT CASSLGHLSNQPQHF
TRBJ1-5 . . TRBV20-1 TGCAGTGCTAGAGTTGGCCAGCCCCAGCATTTT CSARVGQPQHF
TRBJ1-5 . . TRBV27 TGTGCCAGCAGTTTAGCGGGCATCGGCAATCAGCCCCAGCATTTT CASSLAGIGNQPQHF
TRBJ2-3 . . TRBV9 TGTGCCAGCAGCGTAAACGGGCACTCGGCAGATACGCAGTATTTT CASSVNGHSADTQYF
TRBJ2-7 once . TRBV19 TGTGCCAGTAGTCCGTGGACTGGCTATGTGAGGCCCTACGAGCAGTACTTC CASSPWTGYVRPYEQYF
TRBJ2-6 . . TRBV18 TGTGCCAGCTCACCACCGGCCGGGGCCAACGTCCTGACTTTC CASSPPAGANVLTF
TRBJ2-7 . . TRBV21-1 TGTGCCAGCAGCTTAAGTGGCCGGGGGAGGCAGTACTTC CASSLSGRGRQYF
TRBJ2-3 . . TRBV3-1/TRBV3-2 TGTGCCAGCAGCCAAGATAGAAGCCGTCTTCGGGGTACGCAGTATTTT CASSQDRSRLRGTQYF
TRBJ2-2 . TRBD1 TRBV24-1 TGTGCCACCAGTGATTTGCGGGTACAGGGGAATAGGTCGAACACCGGGGAGCTGTTTTTT CATSDLRVQGNRSNTGELFF
TRBJ2-4 . . TRBV21-1 TGTGAGGTACTAGCGGAGCCCCCACTAGCCAAAAACATTCAGTACTTC CEVLAEPPLAKNIQYF
TRBJ2-5 . . TRBV28 TGTGCCAGCAGTAGGAATTCCGCGGGGGAGACCCAGTACTTC CASSRNSAGETQYF